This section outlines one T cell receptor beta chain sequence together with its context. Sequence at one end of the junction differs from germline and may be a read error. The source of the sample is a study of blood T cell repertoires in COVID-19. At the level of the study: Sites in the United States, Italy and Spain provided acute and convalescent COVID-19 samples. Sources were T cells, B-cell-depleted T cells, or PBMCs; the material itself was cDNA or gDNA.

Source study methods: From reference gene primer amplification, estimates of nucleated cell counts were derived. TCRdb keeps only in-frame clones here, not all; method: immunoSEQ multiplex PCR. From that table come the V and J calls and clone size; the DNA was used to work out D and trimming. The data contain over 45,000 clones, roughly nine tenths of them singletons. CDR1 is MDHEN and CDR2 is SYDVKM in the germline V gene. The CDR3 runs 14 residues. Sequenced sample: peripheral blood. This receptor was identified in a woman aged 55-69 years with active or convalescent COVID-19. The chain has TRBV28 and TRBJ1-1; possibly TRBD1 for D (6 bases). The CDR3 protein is CASVQGGWNAEAFF. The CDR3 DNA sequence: TGTGCCAGTGTACAGGGAGGGTGGAACGCTGAAGCTTTCTTT.